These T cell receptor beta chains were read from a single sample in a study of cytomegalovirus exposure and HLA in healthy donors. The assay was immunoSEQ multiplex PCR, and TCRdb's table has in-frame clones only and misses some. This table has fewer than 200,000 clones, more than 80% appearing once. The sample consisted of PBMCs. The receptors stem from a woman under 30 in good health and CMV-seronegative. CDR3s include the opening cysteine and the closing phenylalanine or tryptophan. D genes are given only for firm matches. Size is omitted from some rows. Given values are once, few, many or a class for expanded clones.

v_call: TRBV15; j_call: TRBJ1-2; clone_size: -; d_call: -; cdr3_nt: TGTGCCACCAGCAGAGACAGGGGTGATGGCTACACCTTC; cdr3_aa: CATSRDRGDGYTF
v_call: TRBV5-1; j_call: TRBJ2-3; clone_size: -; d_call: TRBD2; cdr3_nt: TGCGCCAGCAGCTTAACTATGACTAGCGGGAGGACAGATACGCAGTATTTT; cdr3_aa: CASSLTMTSGRTDTQYF
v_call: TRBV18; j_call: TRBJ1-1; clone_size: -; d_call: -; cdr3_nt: TGTGCCAGCTCACCACCGCGAGGCGAAGCTTTCTTT; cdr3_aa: CASSPPRGEAFF
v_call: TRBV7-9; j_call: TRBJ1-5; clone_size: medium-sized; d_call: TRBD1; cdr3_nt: TGTGCCAGCAGCTTAGAGGTAGGGGGGACAGGGGTAAATCAGCCCCAGCATTTT; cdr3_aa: CASSLEVGGTGVNQPQHF
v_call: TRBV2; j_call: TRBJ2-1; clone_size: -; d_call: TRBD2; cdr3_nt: TGTGCCAGCAGTGACCCACACAAACTAGCGGGAGGGAAGTACAATGAGCAGTTCTTC; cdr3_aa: CASSDPHKLAGGKYNEQFF
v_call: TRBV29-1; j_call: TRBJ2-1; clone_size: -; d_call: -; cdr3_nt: TGCAGCGTTGAAGATAGGGGTGGGGGGATGAATGAGCAGTTCTTC; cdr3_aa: CSVEDRGGGMNEQFF
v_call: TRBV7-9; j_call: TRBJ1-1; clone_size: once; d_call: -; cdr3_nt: TGTTCCAGCAGCCACCATACAAGTAACACTGAAGCTTTCTTT; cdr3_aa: CSSSHHTSNTEAFF
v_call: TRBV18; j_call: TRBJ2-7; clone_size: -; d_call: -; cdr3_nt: TGTGCCAGCTCACCACCGGGGAGCTCCTACGAGCAGTACTTC; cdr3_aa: CASSPPGSSYEQYF
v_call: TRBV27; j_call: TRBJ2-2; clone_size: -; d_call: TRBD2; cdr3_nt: TGTGCCAGCAGTTCTAGCGGGAGGGTAAACACCGGGGAGCTGTTTTTT; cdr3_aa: CASSSSGRVNTGELFF
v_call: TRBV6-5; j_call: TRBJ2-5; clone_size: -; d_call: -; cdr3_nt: TGTGCCAGCAGTTACTCGGAGGGGGGGATCCAAGAGACCCAGTACTTC; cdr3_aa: CASSYSEGGIQETQYF
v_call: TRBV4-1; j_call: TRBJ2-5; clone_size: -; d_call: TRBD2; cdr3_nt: TGCGCCAGCAGCCGAGGGGACGGGGGGGAGACCCAGTACTTC; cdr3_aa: CASSRGDGGETQYF
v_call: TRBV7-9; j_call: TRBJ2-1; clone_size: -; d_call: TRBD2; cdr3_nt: TGTGCCAGCAGCTTTTCCGGGAGGGCCACTGAGCAGTTCTTC; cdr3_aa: CASSFSGRATEQFF
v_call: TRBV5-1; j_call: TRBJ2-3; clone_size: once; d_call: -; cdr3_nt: TGCGCCAGCAGCCTTCAGGGTTCGAGAGATACGCAGTATTTT; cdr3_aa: CASSLQGSRDTQYF
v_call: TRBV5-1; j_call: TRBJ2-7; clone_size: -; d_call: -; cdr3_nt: TGCGCCAGCAGGGACAGTCTGGGCTACGAGCAGTACTTC; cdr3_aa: CASRDSLGYEQYF
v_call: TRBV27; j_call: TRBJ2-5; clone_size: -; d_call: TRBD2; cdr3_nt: TGTGCCAGCAGCCGACCGGGACTAGCGGGAGGGCCGTCCCGAGAGACCCAGTACTTC; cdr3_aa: CASSRPGLAGGPSRETQYF
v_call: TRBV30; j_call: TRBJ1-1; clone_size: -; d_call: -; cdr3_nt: TGTGCCTGGAGATGGGGGGAAGAAGCTTTCTTT; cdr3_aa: CAWRWGEEAFF
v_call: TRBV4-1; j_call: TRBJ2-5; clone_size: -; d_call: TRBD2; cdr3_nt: TGCGCCAGCAGCCAAGTATTCCCAACGCCGGGAGGAGAGACCCAGTACTTC; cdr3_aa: CASSQVFPTPGGETQYF
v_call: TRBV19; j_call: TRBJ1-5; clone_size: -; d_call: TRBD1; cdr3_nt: TGTGCCAGTAGGCGGGACACAGGGGGCGGACAGCCCCAGCATTTT; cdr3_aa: CASRRDTGGGQPQHF
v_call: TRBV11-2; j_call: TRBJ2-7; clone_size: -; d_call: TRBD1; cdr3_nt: TGTGCCAGCAGCTCAACAGGGGGCGCTTCCCCCTACGAGCAGTACTTC; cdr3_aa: CASSSTGGASPYEQYF
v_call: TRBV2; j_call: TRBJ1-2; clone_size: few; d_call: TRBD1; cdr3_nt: TGTGCCAGCAGTCGACAGGGTAACTATGGCTACACCTTC; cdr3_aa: CASSRQGNYGYTF
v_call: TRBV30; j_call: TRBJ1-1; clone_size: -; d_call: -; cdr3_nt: TGTGCCTGGACCCTGGGGGGGTATGAAGCTTTCTTT; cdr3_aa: CAWTLGGYEAFF
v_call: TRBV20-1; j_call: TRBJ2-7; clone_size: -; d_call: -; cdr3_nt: TGCAGTGCCACAAAAATAAGCGAGCAGTACTTC; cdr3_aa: CSATKISEQYF
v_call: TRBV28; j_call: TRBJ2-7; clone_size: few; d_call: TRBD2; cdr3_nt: TGTGCCAGCAGCACAACTAGCGGGAGTCGTCGGGAGCAGTACTTC; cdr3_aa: CASSTTSGSRREQYF
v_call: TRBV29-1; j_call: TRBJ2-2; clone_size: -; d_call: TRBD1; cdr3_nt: TGCAGCGCACGGGACAGCCCACCTAACACCGGGGAGCTGTTTTTT; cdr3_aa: CSARDSPPNTGELFF
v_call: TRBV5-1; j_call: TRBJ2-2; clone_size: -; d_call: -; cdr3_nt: TGCGCCAGCAGCTTGGTGGCAGGGGATGGCGGGGAGCTGTTTTTT; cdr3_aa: CASSLVAGDGGELFF
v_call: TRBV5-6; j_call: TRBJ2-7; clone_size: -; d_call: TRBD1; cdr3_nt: TGTGCCAGCAGCATGGGACAGGGGATAAAGTACTTC; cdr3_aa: CASSMGQGIKYF
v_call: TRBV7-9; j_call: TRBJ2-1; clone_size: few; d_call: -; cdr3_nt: TGTGCCAGCCGGGGGGGGACAGGGCGTACGAATGAGCAGTTCTTC; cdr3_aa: CASRGGTGRTNEQFF
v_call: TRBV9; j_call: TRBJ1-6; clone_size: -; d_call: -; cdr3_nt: TGTGCCAGCAGCGAATCAGGGTCAAATTCACCCCTCCACTTT; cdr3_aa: CASSESGSNSPLHF
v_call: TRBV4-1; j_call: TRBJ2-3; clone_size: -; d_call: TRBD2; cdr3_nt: TGCGCCAGCAGCCAATTAGTAATACTAGCGGGAGGAAGGGCTACGCAGTATTTT; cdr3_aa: CASSQLVILAGGRATQYF
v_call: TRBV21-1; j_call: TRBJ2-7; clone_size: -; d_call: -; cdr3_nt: TGTGCCAGCAGCATCCCCCCGGGGAGCGGGAGCAACGAGCAGTACTTC; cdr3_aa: CASSIPPGSGSNEQYF
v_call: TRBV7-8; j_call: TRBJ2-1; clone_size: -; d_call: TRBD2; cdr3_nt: TGTGCCAGCAGCTGGCCCGGGCGGGAGTTGAAAAAAAACAATGAGCAGTTCTTC; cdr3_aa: CASSWPGRELKKNNEQFF
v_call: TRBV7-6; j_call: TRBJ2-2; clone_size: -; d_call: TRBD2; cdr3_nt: TGTGCCAGCAACGAAGCGGGACGGAACACCGGGGAGCTGTTTTTT; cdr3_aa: CASNEAGRNTGELFF
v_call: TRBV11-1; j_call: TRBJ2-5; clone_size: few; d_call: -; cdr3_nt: TGTGCCAGCAGCTTAGAGGGGCGTGGGACCCAGTACTTC; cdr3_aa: CASSLEGRGTQYF
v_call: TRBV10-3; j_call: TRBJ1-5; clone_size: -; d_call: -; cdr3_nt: TGTGCCATCAGTGAGCTGGAGAATCAGCCCCAGCATTTT; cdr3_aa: CAISELENQPQHF
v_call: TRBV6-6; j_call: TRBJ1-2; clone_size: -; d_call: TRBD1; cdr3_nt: TGTGCCAGCAACGGAGGGGGCGGTGACTACACCTTC; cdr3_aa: CASNGGGGDYTF
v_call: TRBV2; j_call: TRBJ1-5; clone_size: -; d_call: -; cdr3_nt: TGTGCCAGCAGTGAAATCGGTCGGAGCAATCAGCCCCAGCATTTT; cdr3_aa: CASSEIGRSNQPQHF